This TCR beta chain was found in a study of blood T cell repertoires in COVID-19. Background on the study: The analysed material was cDNA or gDNA that came from T cells, B-cell-depleted T cells, or PBMCs.

Only in-frame clones appear in the TCRdb table, and some are missing; sequencing was by immunoSEQ multiplex PCR. This sample has under 250,000 clones, with around 83% found just once. The source is a woman aged 35 to 49 with acute COVID-19. Source material: PBMCs or T cells enriched from blood (not recorded which).

CDR3 in amino acids: CASSLAWTGGEHGYTF. As DNA, the CDR3 is TGCGCCAGCAGCTTGGCATGGACAGGGGGTGAACATGGCTACACCTTC. The chain carries TRBV5-1 and TRBJ1-2, with 10 bases fitting TRBD1. The CDR3 extends over 16 amino acids. The ends lost 0 bases at V and 6 bases at J; junction bases unmatched: 8. The germline V gene encodes CDR1 SGHRS and CDR2 YFSETQ.